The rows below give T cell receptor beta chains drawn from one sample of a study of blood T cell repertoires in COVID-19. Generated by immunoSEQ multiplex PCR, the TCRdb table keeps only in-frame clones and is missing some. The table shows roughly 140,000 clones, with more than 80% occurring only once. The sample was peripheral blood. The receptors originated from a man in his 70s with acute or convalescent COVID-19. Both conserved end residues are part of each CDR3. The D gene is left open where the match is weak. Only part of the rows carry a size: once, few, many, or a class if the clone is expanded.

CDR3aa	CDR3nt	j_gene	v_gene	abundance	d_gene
CASSLSENQPQHF	TGTGCCAGCAGTTTGTCCGAGAATCAGCCCCAGCATTTT	TRBJ1-5	TRBV12-3/TRBV12-4	NA	NA
CASSPQGTGGSNTIYF	TGTGCCAGCAGCCCCCAAGGGACAGGGGGCTCTAACACCATATATTTT	TRBJ1-3	TRBV7-6	NA	TRBD1
CAWGTGGETEAFF	TGTGCCTGGGGTACAGGGGGCGAGACTGAAGCTTTCTTT	TRBJ1-1	TRBV30	NA	TRBD1
CASSQQAGNSPLHF	TGTGCCAGCAGCCAACAGGCAGGGAATTCACCCCTCCACTTT	TRBJ1-6	TRBV5-4	NA	NA
CASSGRTSGTYNEQFF	TGCGCCAGCAGTGGTCGGACTAGCGGGACCTACAATGAGCAGTTCTTC	TRBJ2-1	TRBV10-1	NA	TRBD2
CASSGTDFGNTIYF	TGTGCCAGCAGCGGGACAGACTTTGGAAACACCATATATTTT	TRBJ1-3	TRBV9	NA	NA
CASSLPSAGGPYEQYF	TGTGCCAGCAGTTTACCCTCCGCAGGAGGGCCTTACGAGCAGTACTTC	TRBJ2-7	TRBV28	once	NA
CASTGGRSGYTF	TGTGCCAGCACGGGGGGGCGAAGTGGCTACACCTTC	TRBJ1-2	TRBV2	NA	NA
CSVGDRVLNEQFF	TGCAGCGTTGGGGACAGGGTTCTGAATGAGCAGTTCTTC	TRBJ2-1	TRBV29-1	NA	TRBD1
CASSLSGTGASFSYEQYF	TGCGCCAGCAGCTTGTCCGGGACAGGGGCTTCGTTCTCCTACGAGCAGTACTTC	TRBJ2-7	TRBV5-1	few	TRBD1
CASSEDRVVSGYTF	TGTGCCAGCAGTGAAGACAGGGTGGTGTCTGGCTACACCTTC	TRBJ1-2	TRBV2	NA	NA
CASSVGRGLAGANVLTF	TGTGCCAGCAGCGTAGGCAGGGGGCTGGCCGGGGCCAACGTCCTGACTTTC	TRBJ2-6	TRBV9	NA	TRBD1
CASSLVLAGGSSTDTQYF	TGCGCCAGCAGCTTGGTACTAGCGGGAGGGTCTAGCACAGATACGCAGTATTTT	TRBJ2-3	TRBV5-1	NA	TRBD2